What follows are 20 T cell receptor beta chains derived from one specimen sequenced in a study of T cells after yellow fever vaccination. TCRdb itself ran the 5' RACE reads through MiXCR, one entry per CDR3 protein. The data hold about 360,000 distinct CDR3 sequences, with around 6.4% observed a single time. The input for sequencing was PBMCs, taken 5 days after the yellow fever booster vaccination. Receptor source: a man under 40 who received the YFV17D yellow fever vaccine.

The rearrangement joins TRBV20-1 to TRBJ2-5; D uncertain. The length of the CDR3 is 14 residues. Germline V gene data show CDR1 as DFQATT and CDR2 as SNEGSKA (reference sequence). V lost 6 bases and J lost 1, with 15 bases in between. CDR3 DNA: TGCAGTGCCACGGATATTCAAGGCCAAGAGACCCAGTACTTC. Translation: CSATDIQGQETQYF.

The gene calls are TRBV5-1 and TRBJ1-2; tentative D call: TRBD1 (5 bases). The germline V gene encodes CDR1 SGHRS and CDR2 YFSETQ. The V and J ends lost 3 bases and 2 bases respectively, with 11 bases between them. The CDR3 runs to 14 residues. The CDR3 sequence: CASSWGAENYGYTF. The CDR3, as DNA: TGCGCCAGCAGCTGGGGCGCGGAGAACTATGGCTACACCTTC. The variable domain in full, completed from reference TRBV5-1 and TRBJ1-2, reads KAGVTQTPRYLIKTRGQQVTLSCSPISGHRSVSWYQQTPGQGLQFLFEYFSETQRNKGNFPGRFSGRQFSNSRSEMNVSTLELGDSALYLCASSWGAENYGYTFGSGTRLTVV.

This clonotype was counted a few times. The chain links TRBV20-1 to TRBJ2-5, with 8 bases fitting TRBD1. The CDR3 runs 13 residues. Germline values: CDR1 DFQATT, CDR2 SNEGSKA (reference sequence). V shed 5 bases, J shed 5 bases, and the junction held 7 bases outside the gene matches. The CDR3 protein is CSAEKTGVETQYF. CDR3 nucleotides: TGCAGTGCTGAAAAGACAGGGGTGGAGACCCAGTACTTC.

The sample holds many counts of this clonotype. The genes are TRBV9 and TRBJ1-4; D is unresolved. Germline values: CDR1 SGDLS, CDR2 YYNGEE. This CDR3 is built from 15 residues. V was clipped by 0 bases and J by 5 bases, with 11 bases between them. The CDR3 here is CASSVGGGQNEKLFF. The CDR3 DNA follows: TGTGCCAGCAGCGTAGGGGGAGGCCAGAATGAAAAACTGTTTTTT.

This chain's CDR3 is CASSFSKGGPYF. The CDR3 DNA sequence: TGTGCCAGCAGCTTTAGTAAGGGAGGTCCGTACTTC. The rearrangement joins TRBV28 to TRBJ2-4; D might be TRBD2 (6 bases). This CDR3 has 12 amino acids. CDR1 is MDHEN, CDR2 SYDVKM, per germline. Trimming removed 6 bases from V and 15 bases from J, with 18 bases in between.

This clonotype was seen many times. The chain employs TRBV7-2 and TRBJ2-7; D may be TRBD2 (5 bases). The germline V gene has CDR1 SGHTA and CDR2 FQGNSA. The germline V and J ends were trimmed by 5 bases and 0 bases, with 17 bases remaining between them. This CDR3 is built from 16 residues. Written as DNA, the CDR3 is TGTGCCAGCAGCCCAAACCCCGGGATAAGCTCCTACGAGCAGTACTTC. It yields the protein CASSPNPGISSYEQYF.

This sequence joins TRBV20-1 and TRBJ1-5, with D tentatively TRBD1 (5 bases). The CDR3 spans 15 residues. V lost 6 bases to trimming and J lost 3 bases, with 18 bases between them. Germline assignment: CDR1 DFQATT and CDR2 SNEGSKA (reference sequence). The CDR3 DNA is TGCAGTGCCTCTCGGAGGGCAGGGTTCAATCAGCCCCAGCATTTT. It encodes CSASRRAGFNQPQHF.

This clonotype has a count of ten or more. The rearrangement uses TRBV6-1 and TRBJ2-7; 11 bases are shared with TRBD2. Trimming removed 10 bases from V and 3 bases from J; junction bases left unmatched: 5. This CDR3 has 13 amino acids. Germline V lookup: CDR1 MNHNS, CDR2 SASEGT. DNA for the CDR3: TGTGCCACCCAGACTAGCGGGAACTACGAGCAGTACTTC. It codes for CATQTSGNYEQYF.

This clonotype was seen at least ten times. The rearrangement joins TRBV11-3 to TRBJ1-3; no clear D gene. This CDR3 is 15 amino acids long. The V gene's germline CDR1 is SGHNT and CDR2 YENEEA. V was shortened by 0 bases and J by 0 bases, with 6 bases between the two germline ends. Written as DNA, the CDR3 is TGTGCCAGCAGCTTAGACGGAAGCTCTGGAAACACCATATATTTT. Its protein is CASSLDGSSGNTIYF. The full variable domain, in which reference TRBV11-3 and TRBJ1-3 provide the parts outside the CDR3, is EAGVVQSPRYKIIEKKQPVAFWCNPISGHNTLYWYLQNLGQGPELLIRYENEEAVDDSQLPKDRFSAERLKGVDSTLKIQPAELGDSAVYLCASSLDGSSGNTIYFGEGSWLTVV.

This clonotype occurred a few times. The gene calls are TRBV12-3 or TRBV12-4 and TRBJ2-5, with 7 bases lining up with TRBD2. The CDR3 is 14 amino acids. V dropped 5 bases and J dropped 1; count of bases not matched to a gene: 4. The CDR3 protein is CASSASGIQETQYF. The DNA of the CDR3 is TGTGCCAGCAGTGCCAGCGGGATCCAAGAGACCCAGTACTTC.

This clonotype came up many times. This chain uses TRBV7-2 with TRBJ1-2; the D gene is possibly TRBD1 (5 bases). The CDR3 covers 13 residues. CDR1 is SGHTA and CDR2 is FQGNSA in the germline V gene. V was trimmed by 5 bases and J by 4 bases, leaving 11 bases between them. This chain's CDR3 is CASSQGAPYGYTF. For the CDR3, the DNA is TGTGCCAGCAGCCAAGGGGCGCCCTATGGCTACACCTTC.

Comment on this clonotype: Possible read error: a much larger clone is one base away. No conserved phenylalanine or tryptophan ends this CDR3, so it is likely a read error. J is TRBJ2-5 and V is TRBV15; D is perhaps TRBD1 (6 bases). Trimming removed 0 bases from V and 9 bases from J, with 8 bases in between. Germline V gene sequence: CDR1 LNHNV, CDR2 YYDKDF (reference sequence). CDR3 length: 12 amino acids. The CDR3 region has the DNA TGTGCCACCAGCAGAGATGAGGGGGCCCAGTACCTC. This sequence encodes CATSRDEGAQYL.

This clonotype was detected only a few times. V and J are TRBV27 and TRBJ1-2, with TRBD1 matching over 7 bases. After removal of 8 bases from V and 7 bases from J, the junction contained 10 bases not matched to a gene. This CDR3 has 13 residues. Germline V gene sequence: CDR1 MNHEY, CDR2 SMNVEV (reference sequence). The CDR3 region is CASRTQGTSGYTF. The CDR3 bases are TGTGCCAGCCGGACACAGGGGACCTCTGGCTACACCTTC.

In its sample, this clonotype was seen many times. The genes are TRBV7-2 and TRBJ2-1; 15 nucleotides line up with TRBD2. The CDR3 consists of 16 residues. V lost 0 bases, J lost 9 bases, and 3 bases stayed unmatched. CDR1 SGHTA and CDR2 FQGNSA come from the germline V gene. CDR3 amino acids: CASSLAGLAGGIEQFF. The CDR3 DNA reads as TGTGCCAGCAGCTTAGCGGGACTAGCGGGAGGTATTGAGCAGTTCTTC. The full variable domain, its missing parts supplied by reference TRBV7-2 and TRBJ2-1, is GAGVSQSPSNKVTEKGKDVELRCDPISGHTALYWYRQSLGQGLEFLIYFQGNSAPDKSGLPSDRFSAERTGGSVSTLTIQRTQQEDSAVYLCASSLAGLAGGIEQFFGPGTRLTVL.

V is TRBV16 and J is TRBJ1-3; D is unresolved. This CDR3 contains 17 residues. Germline V gene data show CDR1 as KGHSY and CDR2 as FQNENV. The V end was cut by 3 bases, the J end by 7 bases, with 22 bases between. CDR3 protein: CASSHLSTEPEENTIYF. CDR3 sequence (DNA): TGTGCCAGCAGCCATCTTTCAACTGAACCCGAGGAGAACACCATATATTTT. Drawing the rest from reference TRBV16 and TRBJ1-3, the complete variable domain is GEEVAQTPKHLVRGEGQKAKLYCAPIKGHSYVFWYQQVLKNEFKFLISFQNENVFDETGMPKERFSAKCLPNSPCSLEIQATKLEDSAVYFCASSHLSTEPEENTIYFGEGSWLTVV.

The chain is built from TRBV19 and TRBJ2-6, with D unclear. The CDR3 contains 15 residues. Between the trimmed V and J ends, which lost 8 bases and 0 bases, there was a span of 11 bases. Germline-derived CDR1 and CDR2 are LNHDA and SQIVND (reference sequence). CDR3 protein: CASSQPSSGANVLTF. For the CDR3, the DNA is TGTGCCAGTTCACAGCCGTCCTCTGGGGCCAACGTCCTGACTTTC.

V is TRBV9 and J is TRBJ2-2; D not resolved. The CDR3 extends over 15 amino acids. V was trimmed by 3 bases and J by 0 bases, leaving 9 bases between them. Germline CDR1 is SGDLS and CDR2 is YYNGEE. CDR3 sequence (DNA): TGTGCCAGCAGCGAAGATGCCACGAACACCGGGGAGCTGTTTTTT. Translating gives CASSEDATNTGELFF.

This clonotype was detected ten times or more. V is TRBV9 and J is TRBJ2-2, with a possible D match to TRBD2 (6 bases). Germline values: CDR1 SGDLS, CDR2 YYNGEE. CDR3 length: 14 residues. Trimming shortened V by 0 bases and J by 6 bases, and 9 bases separated the two germline ends. The CDR3 coding sequence is TGTGCCAGCAGCGTAGCTGGGAGGCCCGGGGAGCTGTTTTTT. Translating gives CASSVAGRPGELFF.

This clonotype was found a few times. V and J are TRBV3-1 and TRBJ1-6; D unclear. Looked up from germline, CDR1 is LGHDT and CDR2 is YNNKEL (reference sequence). V shed 1 base and J shed 12 bases, with 7 bases lying between them. The CDR3 extends over 12 amino acids. The CDR3 DNA reads as TGTGCCAGCAGCCAAGTCCGGGGACCCCTCCACTTT. Translation: CASSQVRGPLHF.

This clonotype has ten or more counts. The V call is TRBV11-2, the J call TRBJ2-2; D may correspond to TRBD1 or TRBD2 (5 bases each). Germline V gene data show CDR1 as SGHAT and CDR2 as FQNNGV. V was pared by 7 bases and J by 0 bases, with 15 bases between. The CDR3 extends over 16 amino acids. CDR3 DNA sequence: TGTGCCAGCAAGATCACCGGGACGGCGAACACCGGGGAGCTGTTTTTT. This gives the protein CASKITGTANTGELFF.